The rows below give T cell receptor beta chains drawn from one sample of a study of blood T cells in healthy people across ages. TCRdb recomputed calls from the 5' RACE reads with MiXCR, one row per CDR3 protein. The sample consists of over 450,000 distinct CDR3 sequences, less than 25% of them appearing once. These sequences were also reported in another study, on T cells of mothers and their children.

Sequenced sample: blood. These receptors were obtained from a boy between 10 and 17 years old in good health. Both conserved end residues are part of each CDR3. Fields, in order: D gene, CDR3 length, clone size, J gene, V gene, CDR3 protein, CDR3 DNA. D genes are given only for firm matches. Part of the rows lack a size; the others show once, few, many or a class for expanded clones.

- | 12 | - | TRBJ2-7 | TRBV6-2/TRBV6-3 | CASSNPTYEQYF | TGTGCCAGCAGTAACCCGACCTACGAGCAGTACTTC
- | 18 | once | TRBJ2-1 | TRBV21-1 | CASSKKVASVIRYNEQFF | TGTGCCAGCAGCAAAAAAGTAGCTAGCGTAATACGTTACAATGAGCAGTTCTTC
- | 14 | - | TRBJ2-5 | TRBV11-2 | CASSRNSPEETQYF | TGTGCCAGCAGCAGAAACTCCCCAGAGGAGACCCAGTACTTC
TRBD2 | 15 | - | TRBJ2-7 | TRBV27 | CASSFQFGTRVEQYF | TGTGCCAGCAGTTTCCAATTCGGGACTAGGGTCGAGCAGTACTTC
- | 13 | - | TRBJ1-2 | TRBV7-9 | CASRGPDHYGYTF | TGTGCCAGCCGGGGCCCGGACCACTATGGCTACACCTTC
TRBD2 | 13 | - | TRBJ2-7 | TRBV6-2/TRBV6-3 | CASNSGSGYEQYF | TGTGCCAGCAACAGCGGGAGCGGGTACGAGCAGTACTTC
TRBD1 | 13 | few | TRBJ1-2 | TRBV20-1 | CSAAPTGVHGYTF | TGCAGTGCGGCGCCAACAGGGGTTCATGGCTACACCTTC
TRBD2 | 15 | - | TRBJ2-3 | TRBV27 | CASSSRGGLADTQYF | TGTGCCAGCAGTTCTCGCGGGGGGTTGGCAGATACGCAGTATTTT
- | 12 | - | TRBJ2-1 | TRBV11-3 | CASSSRGSEQFF | TGTGCCAGCAGCTCACGGGGCTCTGAGCAGTTCTTC
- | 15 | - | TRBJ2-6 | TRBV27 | CASSFSLSGANVLTF | TGTGCCAGCAGTTTCTCCCTCTCTGGGGCCAACGTCCTGACTTTC
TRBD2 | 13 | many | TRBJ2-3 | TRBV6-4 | CASSERETDTQYF | TGTGCCAGCAGTGAGCGGGAGACAGATACGCAGTATTTT
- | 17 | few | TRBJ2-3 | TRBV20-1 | CSAWPTRSFGSGDTQYF | TGCAGTGCTTGGCCGACGCGGAGTTTCGGGTCCGGAGATACGCAGTATTTT
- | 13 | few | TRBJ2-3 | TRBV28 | CASSNFITDTQYF | TGCGCGTCGAGTAATTTTATCACAGATACGCAGTATTTT
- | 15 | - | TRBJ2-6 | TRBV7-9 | CATPGGASGANVLTF | TGTGCCACCCCTGGTGGGGCCTCTGGGGCCAACGTCCTGACTTTC
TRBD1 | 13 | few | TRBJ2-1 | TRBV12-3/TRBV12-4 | CASSFYRGDEQFF | TGTGCCAGCAGTTTCTACAGGGGCGATGAGCAGTTCTTC
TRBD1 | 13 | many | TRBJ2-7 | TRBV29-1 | CSVGDRGSYEQYF | TGCAGCGTGGGAGACAGGGGCTCCTACGAGCAGTACTTC
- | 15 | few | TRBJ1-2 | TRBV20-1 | CSARDKAGARYGYTF | TGCAGTGCTAGAGATAAGGCAGGGGCGCGCTATGGCTACACCTTC
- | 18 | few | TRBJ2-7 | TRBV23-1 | CASSQSEWCVEGSYEQYF | TGCGCCAGCAGTCAATCGGAGTGGTGCGTCGAGGGGTCCTACGAGCAGTACTTC
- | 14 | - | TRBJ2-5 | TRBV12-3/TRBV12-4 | CASTLEGGEKTQYF | TGTGCCAGCACCCTCGAGGGGGGGGAAAAGACCCAGTACTTC
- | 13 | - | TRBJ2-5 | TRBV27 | CASSGLLQETQYF | TGTGCCAGCAGCGGGCTCCTGCAAGAGACCCAGTACTTC
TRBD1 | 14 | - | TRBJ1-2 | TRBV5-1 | CASSVETGVYGYTF | TGCGCCAGCAGCGTCGAGACAGGGGTTTACGGCTACACCTTC
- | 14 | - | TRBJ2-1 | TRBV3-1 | CASSQGGFNNEQFF | TGTGCCAGCAGCCAAGGGGGGTTCAACAATGAGCAGTTCTTC
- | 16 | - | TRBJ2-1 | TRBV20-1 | CSARDDRDWPYNEQFF | TGCAGTGCTAGAGATGACCGGGACTGGCCCTACAATGAGCAGTTCTTC
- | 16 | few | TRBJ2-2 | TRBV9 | CASSGWTDPDTGELFF | TGTGCCAGCAGCGGCTGGACAGACCCTGACACCGGGGAGCTGTTTTTT
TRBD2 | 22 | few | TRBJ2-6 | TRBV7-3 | CASSLPTLAGRARNSGANVLTF | TGTGCCAGCAGCCTACCCACACTAGCGGGCCGCGCCCGGAACTCTGGGGCCAACGTCCTGACTTTC
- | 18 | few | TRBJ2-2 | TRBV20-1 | CSARVMGSGWRRTGELFF | TGCAGTGCTAGAGTCATGGGGTCGGGATGGAGACGTACCGGGGAGCTGTTTTTT
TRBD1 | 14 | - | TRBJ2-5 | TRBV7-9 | CASSSTGGSETQYF | TGTGCCAGCAGCTCTACAGGGGGCTCAGAGACCCAGTACTTC
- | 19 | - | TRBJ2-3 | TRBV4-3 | CASSQMHGPPLKSADTQYF | TGCGCCAGCAGCCAAATGCATGGTCCCCCTCTAAAGTCGGCAGATACGCAGTATTTT
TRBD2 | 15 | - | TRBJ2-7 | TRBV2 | CASSEGPSGSYEQYF | TGTGCCAGCAGTGAAGGGCCTAGCGGGTCCTACGAGCAGTACTTC
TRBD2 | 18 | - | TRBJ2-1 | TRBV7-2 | CASSLLGTSGGLVYEQFF | TGTGCCAGCAGCTTGCTTGGGACTAGCGGGGGCCTAGTCTATGAGCAGTTCTTC